The subject of this entry is one T cell receptor beta chain. Its antigen is not known. Clones were read by immunoSEQ multiplex PCR, and TCRdb kept only the in-frame ones, dropping some. The sample shows fewer than 45,000 clones, about 90% of them seen only once. V was trimmed by 1 base and J by 8 bases, leaving 12 bases between them. Germline-derived CDR1 and CDR2 are MGHDK and SYGVNS. This CDR3 comprises 14 residues. This sample is part of a study of T cell clonotyping in hematopoietic cell transplantation. Findings and limits, study-wide: Pathologically expanded recipient clonotypes increased progressively from day 30 to day 180 as diversity fell. Graft donor and pretransplant recipient Inverse Simpson Index values predicted broader posttransplant TCR diversity. Cells were unsorted, so CD4 and CD8 contributions were not separated.

This clonotype was obtained from a woman aged 40-49 years in good health. Some clones in this sample may be carry-over from other donors' samples. Sequenced material: peripheral blood mononuclear cells. The rearrangement links TRBV25-1 to TRBJ2-1; no clear D gene. The chain's CDR3 is CASSESDPGDEQFF. The CDR3 DNA sequence: TGTGCCAGCAGTGAATCGGACCCTGGGGATGAGCAGTTCTTC.